Presented here are 24 T cell receptor beta chains from one specimen sequenced in a study of regulatory dendritic cells for organ transplantation. Repertoires were generated with immunoSEQ multiplex PCR, while TCRdb's copy carries only in-frame clones and drops some. Here the sample spans fewer than 25,000 clones, 74% being singletons. Specimen: memory CD4+ T cells from blood. Documented subset: CD45RO+ memory T cells. Receptors were obtained from a human donor in good health.

This clone was detected only once. The genes are TRBV15 and TRBJ1-1, with a tentative D call TRBD1 (6 bases). This CDR3 comprises 15 residues. Germline V gene data show CDR1 as LNHNV and CDR2 as YYDKDF (reference sequence). Between the trimmed V and J ends, which lost 2 bases and 1 base, there was a span of 11 bases. CDR3 sequence (DNA): TGTGCCACCAGCAGACCCCTGGACAGGAACACTGAAGCTTTCTTT. Translation gives CATSRPLDRNTEAFF.

This clone was recorded once. CDR3 in amino acids: CASSPQLGGSYEQYF. In DNA form, the CDR3 reads TGTGCCAGCAGCCCCCAGTTGGGGGGGTCCTACGAGCAGTACTTC. This chain links TRBV7-9 with TRBJ2-7, with 7 bases aligning to TRBD2. Germline CDR1 reads SEHNR; CDR2 reads FQNEAQ (reference sequence). CDR3 length: 15 amino acids. V was pared by 5 bases and J by 1 base, with 8 bases of the junction left unmatched. The full variable domain, with the rest looked up from reference TRBV7-9 and TRBJ2-7, is DTGVSQNPRHKITKRGQNVTFRCDPISEHNRLYWYRQTLGQGPEFLTYFQNEAQLEKSRLLSDRFSAERPKGSFSTLEIQRTEQGDSAMYLCASSPQLGGSYEQYFGPGTRLTVT.

V gene TRBV6-4 combines with J gene TRBJ1-2, with a possible D match to TRBD1 (6 bases). CDR3 size: 13 residues. The germline CDR1 and CDR2 sequences are MRHNA and SNTAGT. Trimming pared 4 bases from V and 7 bases from J, leaving 13 bases between. CDR3 residues: CASSAPGGLGYTF. The CDR3 nucleotides read TGTGCCAGCAGTGCCCCCGGGGGGCTTGGCTACACCTTC.

This chain's CDR3 is CASSYSLRGRGDTQYF. In nucleotides, the CDR3 is TGTGCCAGCAGCTATTCTTTGAGGGGGCGAGGAGATACGCAGTATTTT. The chain combines TRBV14 with TRBJ2-3, with 7 bases fitting TRBD1. J lost 5 bases, V lost 5 bases, and 13 bases had no gene match. Germline loops: CDR1 SGHDN, CDR2 FVKESK. CDR3 length: 16 amino acids.

The chain has TRBV7-8 and TRBJ2-1, with 9 bases identical to TRBD2. Germline trimming cut 5 bases from V and 10 bases from J; bases unmatched to any gene: 3. Germline V gene sequence: CDR1 SGHVS, CDR2 FQNEAQ. The CDR3 has 12 amino acids. The CDR3 nucleotides are TGTGCCAGCAGCCGAACTAGCGGGGAGCAGTTCTTC. Protein product: CASSRTSGEQFF.

The CDR3 DNA reads as TGTGCCAGTAAGCCTAGCGGGGGGCGGAGCTCCTACAATGAGCAGTTCTTC. Its translation is CASKPSGGRSSYNEQFF. The V and J genes are TRBV19 and TRBJ2-1; TRBD2 matches at 11 bases. J was trimmed by 0 bases and V by 7 bases; bases with no gene match: 8. The CDR3 sequence is 17 residues long. Looked up from germline, CDR1 is LNHDA and CDR2 is SQIVND (reference sequence). Full variable domain (rest looked up from reference TRBV19 and TRBJ2-1): DGGITQSPKYLFRKEGQNVTLSCEQNLNHDAMYWYRQDPGQGLRLIYYSQIVNDFQKGDIAEGYSVSREKKESFPLTVTSAQKNPTAFYLCASKPSGGRSSYNEQFFGPGTRLTVL.

The chain joins TRBV5-1 to TRBJ2-6; TRBD2 matches 16 bases. The J segment lost 0 bases and the V segment lost 4 bases, leaving 4 bases of the junction unmatched. CDR3 length equals 19 residues. Germline CDR1 is SGHRS and CDR2 is YFSETQ. This chain's CDR3 is CASSTGLAGGSSGANVLTF. The CDR3 DNA sequence: TGCGCCAGCAGCACGGGACTAGCGGGGGGGTCCTCTGGGGCCAACGTCCTGACTTTC.

This sequence joins TRBV7-2 and TRBJ2-1; weak D call: TRBD1 (7 bases). Per germline, CDR1 SGHTA and CDR2 FQGNSA. V was shortened by 5 bases and J by 1 base, with 15 bases between the two germline ends. There are 16 residues in the CDR3. CDR3 loop: CASSPGGTRSYNEQFF. CDR3 DNA: TGTGCCAGCAGCCCAGGGGGGACTCGATCCTACAATGAGCAGTTCTTC.

This rearrangement joins TRBV9 to TRBJ2-3; tentatively, D is TRBD2 (6 bases). V was pared by 3 bases and J by 11 bases, with 22 bases between. This CDR3 has 15 residues. Germline V gene data show CDR1 as SGDLS and CDR2 as YYNGEE. The CDR3 DNA is TGTGCCAGCAGCGACCGTGCGGGACTGAACACGGGGCAGTATTTT. It encodes CASSDRAGLNTGQYF.

J is TRBJ2-3 and V is TRBV7-2; 16 nucleotides agree with TRBD2. The CDR3 runs 17 residues. The germline CDR1 and CDR2 sequences are SGHTA and FQGNSA. The ends lost 5 bases at V and 5 bases at J; junction bases unmatched: 7. Written as DNA, the CDR3 is TGTGCCAGCAGCGCCGGGACTAGCGGGGGGGCGGTAGATACGCAGTATTTT. Protein sequence: CASSAGTSGGAVDTQYF.

The chain uses TRBV5-1 and TRBJ2-7; TRBD2 matches at 10 bases. The J segment lost 6 bases and the V segment lost 2 bases, leaving 8 bases of the junction unmatched. This CDR3 spans 15 amino acids. Looked up from germline, CDR1 is SGHRS and CDR2 is YFSETQ. DNA for the CDR3: TGCGCCAGCAGCTTCAGTAGCGGGGGGACCCTCGAGCAGTACTTC. Translating it yields CASSFSSGGTLEQYF.

The CDR3 spells CASRGGATDTQYF. The CDR3 DNA follows: TGTGCCAGCAGGGGGGGGGCCACAGATACGCAGTATTTT. The chain carries TRBV2 and TRBJ2-3, with a possible D match to TRBD2 (7 bases). The CDR3 sequence is 13 residues long. The V end was cut by 6 bases, the J end by 2 bases, with 9 bases between. Looked up from germline, CDR1 is SNHLY and CDR2 is FYNNEI.

V is TRBV18 and J is TRBJ1-2; a possible D gene is TRBD1 (5 bases). The CDR3 covers 15 residues. V dropped 0 bases and J dropped 4 bases, with 12 bases sitting between them. Per germline, CDR1 KGHSH and CDR2 LQKENI. CDR3 DNA sequence: TGTGCCAGCTCACCACCGGGGCAGGGCGGCTATGGCTACACCTTC. Residues: CASSPPGQGGYGYTF.

A few counts support this clone. This chain uses TRBV7-2 with TRBJ2-2, with D perhaps TRBD1 (6 bases). Trimming took off 3 bases at V and 4 bases at J, with 12 bases between the two ends. The CDR3 is 15 residues long. Germline V gene sequence: CDR1 SGHTA, CDR2 FQGNSA. The chain's CDR3 is CASSFGTSLTGELFF. The CDR3 nucleotides are TGTGCCAGCAGCTTTGGGACATCGCTCACCGGGGAGCTGTTTTTT. Drawing the rest from reference TRBV7-2 and TRBJ2-2, the complete variable domain is GAGVSQSPSNKVTEKGKDVELRCDPISGHTALYWYRQSLGQGLEFLIYFQGNSAPDKSGLPSDRFSAERTGGSVSTLTIQRTQQEDSAVYLCASSFGTSLTGELFFGEGSRLTVL.

The V gene is TRBV2, the J gene TRBJ2-7; 7 nucleotides match TRBD1. The CDR3 contains 12 residues. The germline gives CDR1 SNHLY, CDR2 FYNNEI. V was clipped by 4 bases and J by 5 bases; unmatched bases: 2. CDR3 sequence (DNA): TGTGCCAGCAGTGGACAGGGAGACGAGCAGTACTTC. Its translation is CASSGQGDEQYF.

The rearrangement uses TRBV11-3 and TRBJ2-1, with 11 bases matching TRBD2. Germline CDR1 and CDR2: SGHNT and YENEEA. The CDR3 length is 15 residues. V lost 5 bases and J lost 7; bases outside the gene matches: 7. The CDR3 sequence: CASSGSGGAENEQFF. Here the CDR3 DNA reads TGTGCCAGCAGCGGTAGCGGGGGGGCTGAAAATGAGCAGTTCTTC.

The chain carries TRBV18 and TRBJ1-5, with 9 bases that match TRBD1. Per the germline V gene, CDR1 is KGHSH and CDR2 is LQKENI. The CDR3 is 15 amino acids. The V and J ends lost 6 bases and 3 bases, in that order; junction bases with no gene match: 6. The CDR3 nucleotides are TGTGCCAGCTCGGACACAGGGGGCAACAATCAGCCCCAGCATTTT. Residues: CASSDTGGNNQPQHF. Full variable domain (outside the CDR3, taken from reference TRBV18 and TRBJ1-5): NAGVMQNPRHLVRRRGQEARLRCSPMKGHSHVYWYRQLPEEGLKFMVYLQKENIIDESGMPKERFSAEFPKEGPSILRIQQVVRGDSAAYFCASSDTGGNNQPQHFGDGTRLSIL.

Regarding this clone: Other nucleotide sequences from this sample produce the same CDR3. The chain has TRBV7-2 and TRBJ2-1; TRBD1 matches at 7 bases. Germline CDR1 is SGHTA and CDR2 is FQGNSA. The CDR3 runs to 15 residues. Trimming cost V 3 bases and J 0 bases; bases outside gene matches: 2. The CDR3 sequence: CASSFAGGSYNEQFF. The CDR3 nucleotides are TGTGCCAGCAGCTTTGCAGGGGGCTCCTACAATGAGCAGTTCTTC.

The chain has TRBV7-2 and TRBJ1-1; no clear D gene. This CDR3 region has 15 residues. Germline CDR1 and CDR2: SGHTA and FQGNSA. The ends were cut back, 1 base at V and 0 bases at J, with 9 bases in the middle. The CDR3 region is CASSLEGGMNTEAFF. In DNA, the CDR3 is TGTGCCAGCAGCTTAGAGGGAGGGATGAACACTGAAGCTTTCTTT.

The chain couples TRBV6-4 to TRBJ2-1; TRBD2 agrees at 9 bases. The CDR3 sequence is 14 residues long. Per germline, CDR1 MRHNA and CDR2 SNTAGT. The J segment lost 6 bases and the V segment lost 8 bases, leaving 8 bases of the junction unmatched. Here the CDR3 DNA reads TGTGCCAGCTTCGGCGGGGGGGCTTCCAATGAGCAGTTCTTC. Encoded protein: CASFGGGASNEQFF.

The genes are TRBV15 and TRBJ2-7; tentative D call: TRBD1 (5 bases). Germline V gene data show CDR1 as LNHNV and CDR2 as YYDKDF (reference sequence). Trimming took off 0 bases at V and 2 bases at J, with 8 bases between the two ends. The CDR3 is made up of 14 amino acids. CDR3 loop: CATSREGRAYEQYF. The CDR3 DNA sequence: TGTGCCACCAGCAGAGAGGGCAGGGCCTACGAGCAGTACTTC.

J is TRBJ1-4 and V is TRBV5-5; D is undetermined. V shed 7 bases and J shed 7 bases, with 20 bases lying between them. This CDR3 has 15 residues. Germline V lookup: CDR1 SGHKS, CDR2 YYEKEE (reference sequence). The CDR3 nucleotides read TGTGCCAGCGCCGCGAGGCCCCCTGAGGGTGAAAAACTGTTTTTT. Translating gives CASAARPPEGEKLFF.

In its sample, this clone was seen a few times. The chain carries TRBV2 and TRBJ1-5; 12 nucleotides align to TRBD1. V lost 6 bases and J lost 6; bases outside the gene matches: 3. Germline CDR1 SNHLY, CDR2 FYNNEI. The CDR3 runs to 14 residues. DNA for the CDR3: TGTGCCAGCAGCGGGACAGGGGGCGTTCAGCCCCAGCATTTT. The encoded protein is CASSGTGGVQPQHF.

V and J are TRBV6-6 and TRBJ2-5; 8 bases agree with TRBD1. CDR1 and CDR2 (germline): MNHNY, SVGAGI (reference sequence). There are 12 residues in the CDR3. The J segment lost 4 bases and the V segment lost 5 bases, leaving 0 bases of the junction unmatched. CDR3 loop: CASSQGAETQYF. In nucleotides, the CDR3 is TGTGCCAGCAGTCAGGGGGCAGAGACCCAGTACTTC.